The entry below describes one TCR beta chain. This clone was observed once. Its antigen target is currently unknown. Per-nucleotide qualities are absent, and no much larger clonotype sits a single base away. This entry comes from a study of shared clonotypes between healthy human individuals (TCRdb year 2020). In the study overall: A few men and a couple of women, aged 18 to 49 years, made up the cohort. Different laboratories and diverse techniques were used to prepare libraries and sequence TCR repertoires, to increase sequencing depth and limit assay-specific biases. For each donor, CD4 naive and CD4 memory were each run on three plates, CD8 naive on two plates, and CD8 memory on one plate. Per donor, leukapheresis produced somewhere between about 0.94 and 9 billion PBMCs. To estimate repertoire size and how much clonotypes are shared between individuals, the study performed deep sequencing of blood TCR repertoires from five healthy adults. Broader findings and caveats from the paper: When a few donors were compared, the shared fraction of clonotypes was 5% to 6.5% for naive CD4, 3.5% for naive CD8, 2.3% for memory CD4, and 0.35% to 0.4% for memory CD8. Compared with non-shared clonotypes, the clonotypes found in all four sorted-subset donors had higher generation probabilities. Sampling was limited to blood, and TCR repertoires in tissue likely differ from TCR repertoires in blood. The genetic and exposure-history diversity represented was limited by the small number of donors. Based on pairwise subsampling, the degree of clonotype sharing among donors was expected to be affected by sequencing depth. Larger estimated clonotype richness was generally found for naive subsets than for memory subsets. Incomplete sequencing was indicated by rarefaction of sorted-subset datasets, despite the large sequencing depth.

The donors were healthy, HIV-negative adults with no recently reported acute infections or vaccinations. All donors were Caucasian adults living in Nashville, Tennessee, USA. CD4+ T cells were enriched by magnetic negative selection; naive cells were then positively selected on CD45RA, and the negative fraction formed the memory subset. Blood was collected by leukapheresis, and PBMCs were isolated by Ficoll-Histopaque density gradient centrifugation and then cryopreserved in liquid nitrogen vapor phase. Analytical flow cytometry was used to check the purity and quantity of each magnetically sorted T cell population. Each sorted fraction had its genomic DNA isolated and then quantified by UV absorbance on a Nanodrop 2000c. TCR CDR3 regions were amplified from genomic DNA by multiplex PCR using the deep immunoSEQ assay. Extracted genomic DNA from each cell subset was distributed evenly across all wells of several immunoSEQ 96-well plates, and each plate was treated as a replicate. For sorted subsets, each replicate PCR was loaded with about 200 ng genomic DNA, equivalent to about 33,000 T cell genomes. Purified libraries were measured with a Qubit 3.0 fluorometer, size-checked on a Bioanalyzer 2100, and measured again with the KAPA Library Quantification kit. Each immunoSEQ 96-well plate was sequenced on its own single-read 150-cycle Illumina NextSeq 550 flow cell. Turning to the authors' computational methods: Because the immunoSEQ output held only junctional sequences and lacked quality scores, the filtering could not match the filtering applied to full-length reads. To assign V/J genes and CDR3, sequences were annotated using PyIR, a Python wrapper for IgBLAST v1.9, with IMGT germline references. Any read was removed if the V/J assignment was weak (E-value above 1e-6), the CDR3 was missing, or the read contained stop codons, out-of-frame junctions, or ambiguous translated residues. V3J clonotypes were defined as sequences sharing the same inferred V gene, J gene, and CDR3 amino acid sequence. The percentage overlap between two repertoires was calculated by dividing the number of shared unique clonotypes by the size of the smaller repertoire. RTK rarefaction, the Chao1 estimator, and Recon v2.1 estimates of unobserved clonotypes were used to assess repertoire richness. For all TCRbeta clonotypes obtained by the gDNA method from a few donors, generation probabilities were computed with OLGA. Sourced from immuneACCESS, this table was stored by TCRdb with only in-frame sequences that have V and J called. A share of the clones is absent; for the studies checked, an unresolved V gene accounts for under half, and the remainder has no known explanation. The V and J calls and clone size were taken over from that table, and D and trimming were inferred from the DNA. This sample comprises 2,500,000 or so clones, 93% of them detected only once. The top ten hold 0.36% of the sample.

Including the terminal cysteine and phenylalanine, the CDR3 comprises 14 residues. Only the CDR3 portion is preserved as DNA: 42 bases, with reading frame beginning at the first base. CDR1 and CDR2, looked up from the germline V gene (reference sequence), are SGHNT and YYREEE. The trim is 0 bases for V and 5 bases for J, with a gap of 9 bases between the germline ends. This sequence was found in a man younger than 35 in good health. Some clones in this sample may be carry-over from other donors' samples. The V and J genes are TRBV5-4 and TRBJ2-1, with the D gene not clear enough to name. Source material: naive CD4+ T cells from PBMCs. Per the publication, the cell subset or site label means: CD45RA+ positively selected. For the CDR3, the sequence is CASSLGSAHNEQFF. The base sequence is TGTGCCAGCAGCTTGGGGTCCGCGCACAATGAGCAGTTCTTC.